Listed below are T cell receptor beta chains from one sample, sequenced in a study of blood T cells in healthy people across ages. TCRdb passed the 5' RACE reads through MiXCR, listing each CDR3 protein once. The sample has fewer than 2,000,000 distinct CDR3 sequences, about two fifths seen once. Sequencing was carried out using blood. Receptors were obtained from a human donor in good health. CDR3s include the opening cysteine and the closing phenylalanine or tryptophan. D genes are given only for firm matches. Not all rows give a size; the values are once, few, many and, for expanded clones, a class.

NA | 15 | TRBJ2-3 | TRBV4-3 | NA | CASSQGGLRTDTQYF | TGCGCCAGCAGCCAAGGGGGGCTCCGCACAGATACGCAGTATTTT
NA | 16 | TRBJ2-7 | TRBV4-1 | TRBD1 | CASSQDQWTGNYEQYF | TGCGCCAGCAGCCAAGATCAATGGACAGGGAACTACGAGCAGTACTTC
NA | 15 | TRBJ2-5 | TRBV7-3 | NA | CASSLTGPPRETQYF | TGTGCCAGCAGCTTAACCGGACCGCCTAGGGAGACCCAGTACTTC
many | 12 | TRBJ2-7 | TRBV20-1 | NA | CSVGGHSYEQYF | TGCAGTGTAGGGGGACACTCCTACGAGCAGTACTTC
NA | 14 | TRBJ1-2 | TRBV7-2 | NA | CASSPIQSQYGYTF | TGTGCCAGCAGCCCCATACAGAGTCAGTATGGCTACACCTTC
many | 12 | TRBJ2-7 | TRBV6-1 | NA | CASSEGPYEQYF | TGTGCCAGCAGTGAGGGTCCCTACGAGCAGTACTTC
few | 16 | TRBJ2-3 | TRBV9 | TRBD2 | CASSATSEGGTDTQYF | TGTGCCAGCAGCGCTACTAGCGAAGGAGGCACAGATACGCAGTATTTT
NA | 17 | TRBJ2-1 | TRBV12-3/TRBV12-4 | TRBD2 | CASSELAGGHSYNEQFF | TGTGCCAGCAGTGAACTAGCGGGGGGCCACTCCTACAATGAGCAGTTCTTC
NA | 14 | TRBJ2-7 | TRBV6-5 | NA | CASSFRQKTYEQYF | TGTGCCAGCAGTTTCCGACAGAAAACCTACGAGCAGTACTTC
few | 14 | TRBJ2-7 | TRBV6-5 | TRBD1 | CASRRTGNRREQYF | TGTGCCAGCAGACGGACAGGGAACCGCCGCGAGCAGTACTTC
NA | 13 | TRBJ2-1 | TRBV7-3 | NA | CASSLTITDEQFF | TGTGCCAGCAGCTTAACTATAACCGATGAGCAGTTCTTC
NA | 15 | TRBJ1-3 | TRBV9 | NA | CANSVGGGSGNTIYF | TGTGCCAACAGCGTAGGCGGAGGGAGCGGAAACACCATATATTTT
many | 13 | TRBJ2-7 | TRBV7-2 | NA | CASSLVRTYEQYF | TGTGCCAGCAGCTTAGTCAGAACCTACGAGCAGTACTTC
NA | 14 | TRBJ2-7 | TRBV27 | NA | CASSLQDPSYEQYF | TGTGCCAGCAGTTTACAGGATCCTTCCTACGAGCAGTACTTC
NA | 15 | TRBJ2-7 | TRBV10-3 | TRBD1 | CAISDPGTGAYEQYF | TGTGCCATCAGTGACCCCGGGACAGGGGCTTACGAGCAGTACTTC
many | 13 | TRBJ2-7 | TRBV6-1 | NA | CASSEGGAYEQYF | TGTGCCAGCAGTGAAGGCGGGGCTTACGAGCAGTACTTC
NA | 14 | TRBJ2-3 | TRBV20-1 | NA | CSAHHRGWEDTQYF | TGCAGTGCTCACCATAGGGGATGGGAAGATACGCAGTATTTT
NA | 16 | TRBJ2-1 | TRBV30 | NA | CAWRGLGRGSYNEQFF | TGTGCCTGGAGGGGGCTAGGGCGGGGCTCCTACAATGAGCAGTTCTTC
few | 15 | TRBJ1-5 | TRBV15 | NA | CATSRWQGPDQPQHF | TGTGCCACCAGCAGGTGGCAGGGGCCCGATCAGCCCCAGCATTTT
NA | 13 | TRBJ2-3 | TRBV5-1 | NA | CASSPDLPDTQYF | TGCGCCAGCAGCCCGGACTTACCAGATACGCAGTATTTT
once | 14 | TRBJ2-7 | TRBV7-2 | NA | CASSLVRATYERYF | TGTGCCAGCAGCCTCGTCCGGGCCACCTACGAGCGGTACTTC
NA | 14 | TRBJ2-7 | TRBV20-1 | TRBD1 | CSADLQGITYEQYF | TGCAGTGCCGATCTACAGGGGATCACCTACGAGCAGTACTTC
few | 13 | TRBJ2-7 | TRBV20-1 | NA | CSARALLTGEQYF | TGCAGTGCTAGAGCTTTACTGACAGGAGAGCAGTACTTC
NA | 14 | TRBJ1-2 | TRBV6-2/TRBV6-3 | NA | CASSSSLQNYGYTF | TGTGCCAGCAGTTCTAGCCTTCAAAACTATGGCTACACCTTC
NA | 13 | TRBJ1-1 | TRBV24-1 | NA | CATMRADYTEAFF | TGTGCCACAATGAGGGCAGACTACACTGAAGCTTTCTTT
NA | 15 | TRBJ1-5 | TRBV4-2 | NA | CASSQGQRSNQPQHF | TGTGCCAGCAGCCAAGGACAAAGAAGTAATCAGCCCCAGCATTTT
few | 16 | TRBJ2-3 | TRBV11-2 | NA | CASSPFGGGPGDTQYF | TGTGCCAGCAGCCCGTTTGGGGGGGGGCCCGGAGATACGCAGTATTTT
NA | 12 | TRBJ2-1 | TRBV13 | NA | CASRQDINEQFF | TGTGCCAGCAGGCAAGATATCAATGAGCAGTTCTTC
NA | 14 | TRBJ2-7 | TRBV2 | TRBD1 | CASSVDRGADEQYF | TGTGCCAGCAGTGTAGACAGGGGGGCGGACGAGCAGTACTTC
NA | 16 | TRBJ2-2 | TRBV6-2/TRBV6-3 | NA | CASSSQWPGNTGELFF | TGTGCCAGCAGTTCTCAATGGCCGGGGAACACCGGGGAGCTGTTTTTT
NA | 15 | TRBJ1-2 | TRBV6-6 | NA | CASSYSPKTSNGYTF | TGTGCCAGCAGTTACTCGCCCAAGACATCGAATGGCTACACCTTC
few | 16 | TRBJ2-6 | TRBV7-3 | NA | CASSSGPNSGANVLTF | TGTGCCAGCAGCTCGGGACCGAACTCTGGGGCCAACGTCCTGACTTTC
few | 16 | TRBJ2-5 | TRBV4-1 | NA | CASSTRGTHSGETQYF | TGCGCCAGCAGCACACGAGGGACTCACAGCGGGGAGACCCAGTACTTC
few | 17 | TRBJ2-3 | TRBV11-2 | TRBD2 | CASSLPLQRGSTDTQYF | TGTGCCAGCAGCCTGCCCCTTCAGCGGGGGAGCACAGATACGCAGTATTTT
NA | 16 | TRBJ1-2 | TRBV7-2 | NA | CASSLHKVPGKHGYTF | TGTGCCAGCAGCTTACATAAAGTGCCAGGGAAACATGGCTACACCTTC
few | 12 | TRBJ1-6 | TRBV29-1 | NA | CSVGQPGSPLHF | TGCAGCGTTGGACAGCCAGGCTCACCCCTCCACTTT
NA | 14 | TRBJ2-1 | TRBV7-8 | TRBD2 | CASSGTSASNEQCF | TGTGCCAGCAGCGGGACTAGCGCTTCCAATGAGCAGTGCTTC
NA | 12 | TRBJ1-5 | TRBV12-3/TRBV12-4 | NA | CASSTSHQPQHF | TGTGCCAGCAGTACCTCTCATCAGCCCCAGCATTTT
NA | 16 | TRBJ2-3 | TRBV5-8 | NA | CASSWPAAGITDTQYF | TGTGCCAGCAGCTGGCCGGCGGCGGGGATCACAGATACGCAGTATTTT
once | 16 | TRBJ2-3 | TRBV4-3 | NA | CAGSQEEAYGTDTQYF | TGCGCCGGCAGCCAAGAAGAAGCGTATGGCACAGATACGCAGTATTTT
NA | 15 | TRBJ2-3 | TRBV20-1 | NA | CSATTGQSSTDTQYF | TGCAGTGCTACCACTGGACAGTCTAGCACAGATACGCAGTATTTT